A selection of T cell receptor beta chains follows, all from one sample in a study of T cell responses to AZD1222 COVID-19 vaccine. Generated by immunoSEQ multiplex PCR, the TCRdb table keeps only in-frame clones and is missing some. In the table there are 60,000 to 85,000 clones, around nine tenths of which are singletons. Sample: peripheral blood, taken 28 days after the second dose of the MenACWY control vaccine. The receptor source for this set is an adult who received the MenACWY meningococcal vaccine as a control. The CDR3 runs from the conserved cysteine through the conserved F or W. A D gene is named only where the DNA matches it firmly. Size tells how often a clone was seen (once, few, many) or the class of an expanded clone, and some rows leave it out.

j_call | clone_size | v_call | d_call | cdr3_aa | cdr3_nt
TRBJ2-7 | NA | TRBV19 | TRBD1 | CASPRDRRNEQYF | TGTGCCAGCCCCCGGGACAGGAGGAACGAGCAGTACTTC
TRBJ2-2 | NA | TRBV2 | NA | CASSEGGVRTGELFF | TGTGCCAGCAGTGAAGGGGGGGTGCGGACCGGGGAGCTGTTTTTT
TRBJ2-7 | once | TRBV7-2 | TRBD2 | CASSSAGTTFYEQYF | TGTGCCAGCAGTTCAGCGGGGACCACTTTTTACGAGCAGTACTTC
TRBJ1-1 | NA | TRBV2 | TRBD1 | CASSEARGQGARTEAFF | TGTGCCAGCAGTGAAGCGCGGGGACAGGGGGCACGGACTGAAGCTTTCTTT
TRBJ2-7 | once | TRBV28 | TRBD1 | CASSHGQGADEQYF | TGTGCCAGCAGTCATGGACAGGGGGCGGACGAGCAGTACTTC
TRBJ2-1 | NA | TRBV7-9 | NA | CASSSALDRWNNEQFF | TGTGCCAGCAGCTCCGCCCTAGACCGATGGAACAATGAGCAGTTCTTC
TRBJ1-4 | NA | TRBV24-1 | NA | CATRGGEEKLFF | TGTGCCACCAGGGGGGGGGAGGAAAAACTGTTTTTT
TRBJ1-4 | NA | TRBV5-7 | NA | CASSLSGGAHEKLFF | TGTGCCAGCAGCTTGTCGGGCGGGGCGCACGAAAAACTGTTTTTT
TRBJ1-5 | once | TRBV6-5 | NA | CASSSDRLQPQHF | TGTGCCAGCAGTTCCGACAGGTTGCAGCCCCAGCATTTT
TRBJ2-7 | NA | TRBV15 | TRBD1 | CATSRERTGAYEQYF | TGTGCCACCAGCAGAGAACGAACAGGGGCCTACGAGCAGTACTTC
TRBJ2-7 | once | TRBV7-2 | NA | CASSLALTSYEQYF | TGTGCCAGCAGCTTAGCTCTGACTTCCTACGAGCAGTACTTC
TRBJ2-1 | NA | TRBV7-2 | TRBD2 | CASSLAGTSVWNEQFF | TGTGCCAGCAGCTTAGCTGGGACTAGCGTTTGGAATGAGCAGTTCTTC
TRBJ2-7 | NA | TRBV5-1 | NA | CASSADLIGYEQYF | TGCGCCAGCAGCGCGGACCTGATAGGATACGAGCAGTACTTC
TRBJ2-2 | NA | TRBV7-2 | TRBD2 | CASRNRVAGDTGELFF | TGTGCCAGCAGGAACAGAGTAGCGGGAGACACCGGGGAGCTGTTTTTT
TRBJ2-5 | NA | TRBV19 | NA | CASSTDSQETQYF | TGTGCCAGTAGTACCGACAGCCAAGAGACCCAGTACTTC
TRBJ1-3 | NA | TRBV27 | TRBD1 | CASRNDRGTGNTIYF | TGTGCCAGCAGGAATGACAGGGGGACTGGAAACACCATATATTTT
TRBJ2-5 | NA | TRBV11-2 | TRBD2 | CASSRLLAGIKKTQYF | TGTGCCAGCAGCCGATTGCTAGCGGGAATTAAAAAGACCCAGTACTTC
TRBJ2-7 | few | TRBV7-2 | NA | CASSFGDSYEQYF | TGTGCCAGCAGCTTCGGCGACTCCTACGAGCAGTACTTC
TRBJ2-7 | NA | TRBV4-1 | NA | CASSQPRDGSYEQYF | TGCGCCAGCAGCCAACCCCGGGACGGCTCCTACGAGCAGTACTTC
TRBJ2-1 | NA | TRBV27 | NA | CASSLGTSAIWAEKFF | TGTGCCAGCAGTTTGGGGACCTCGGCCATCTGGGCGGAGAAGTTCTTC
TRBJ2-1 | NA | TRBV4-3 | NA | CASSQDYLGLDNEQFF | TGCGCCAGCAGCCAAGATTACCTGGGCCTGGACAATGAGCAGTTCTTC
TRBJ2-4 | NA | TRBV5-1 | NA | CASSPAVAKNIQYF | TGCGCCAGCAGCCCGGCGGTAGCCAAAAACATTCAGTACTTC
TRBJ1-2 | NA | TRBV7-9 | NA | CASTIGKSYGYTF | TGTGCCAGCACAATCGGAAAGTCCTATGGCTACACCTTC
TRBJ1-1 | NA | TRBV28 | NA | CASWGGTEAFF | TGTGCCAGCTGGGGGGGAACTGAAGCTTTCTTT
TRBJ1-2 | NA | TRBV5-4 | NA | CASSPDLFGNYGYTF | TGTGCCAGCAGCCCGGACCTCTTCGGGAACTATGGCTACACCTTC
TRBJ2-3 | NA | TRBV7-2 | NA | CASSLAGSSTDTQYF | TGTGCCAGCAGCTTAGCCGGGAGTAGCACAGATACGCAGTATTTT
TRBJ1-1 | NA | TRBV5-1 | TRBD1 | CASSLDTGVNTEAFF | TGCGCCAGCAGCTTGGACACAGGGGTCAACACTGAAGCTTTCTTT
TRBJ2-7 | NA | TRBV3-1/TRBV3-2 | NA | CASSQTPYEQYF | TGTGCCAGCAGCCAAACTCCATACGAGCAGTACTTC
TRBJ2-7 | NA | TRBV7-2 | NA | CASSFLIGGSSEQYF | TGTGCCAGCAGCTTTCTTATTGGGGGGAGCTCCGAGCAGTACTTC
TRBJ1-1 | NA | TRBV7-2 | TRBD1 | CASSLTQGARAFF | TGTGCCAGCAGCTTAACTCAGGGGGCGCGTGCTTTCTTT
TRBJ1-1 | NA | TRBV18 | TRBD1 | CASSLNRDRGTEAFF | TGTGCCAGCTCCCTAAACCGGGACAGGGGTACTGAAGCTTTCTTT
TRBJ1-1 | NA | TRBV5-4 | TRBD1 | CASSHRDSQNTEAFF | TGTGCCAGCAGCCATCGGGACAGCCAGAACACTGAAGCTTTCTTT
TRBJ1-2 | NA | TRBV12-3/TRBV12-4 | NA | CASSFGEAYGYTF | TGTGCCAGCAGTTTCGGAGAAGCCTATGGCTACACCTTC
TRBJ2-7 | NA | TRBV28 | NA | CASSPHLTGYYEQYF | TGTGCCAGCAGTCCGCACCTGACAGGCTACTACGAGCAGTACTTC
TRBJ2-3 | NA | TRBV18 | TRBD1 | CASSTGQGVTDTQYF | TGTGCCAGCTCGACGGGACAGGGGGTCACAGATACGCAGTATTTT
TRBJ2-7 | NA | TRBV28 | NA | CASSFIRPVGEQYF | TGTGCCAGCAGTTTTATCCGCCCCGTAGGGGAGCAGTACTTC
TRBJ2-2 | NA | TRBV7-2 | TRBD1 | CASSSGTANTGELFF | TGTGCCAGCAGCTCCGGGACAGCTAACACCGGGGAGCTGTTTTTT
TRBJ1-3 | NA | TRBV27 | TRBD1 | CASSWDSGNTIYF | TGTGCCAGCAGTTGGGACAGTGGAAACACCATATATTTT
TRBJ1-1 | NA | TRBV10-3 | TRBD1 | CAITAGGAMNTEAFF | TGTGCCATCACGGCAGGGGGGGCCATGAACACTGAAGCTTTCTTT
TRBJ2-7 | NA | TRBV5-1 | TRBD2 | CASSLDGSGRSYEQYF | TGCGCCAGCAGCTTGGATGGTAGCGGGAGGTCCTACGAGCAGTACTTC
TRBJ1-6 | NA | TRBV18 | NA | CASSRGSYNSPLHF | TGTGCCAGCTCACGTGGCTCCTATAATTCACCCCTCCACTTT
TRBJ1-5 | few | TRBV27 | NA | CASSLMGSRQPQHF | TGTGCCAGCAGTTTGATGGGCTCTCGACAGCCCCAGCATTTT
TRBJ1-5 | NA | TRBV7-2 | TRBD1 | CASSLRTGDNQPQHF | TGTGCCAGCAGCTTAAGGACAGGCGACAATCAGCCCCAGCATTTT
TRBJ2-2 | NA | TRBV5-1 | TRBD2 | CASKMTSGGNTGELFF | TGCGCCAGCAAAATGACTAGCGGGGGGAACACCGGGGAGCTGTTTTTT
TRBJ1-5 | NA | TRBV7-2 | TRBD1 | CASSLATGADQPQHF | TGTGCCAGCAGCTTAGCGACAGGGGCAGATCAGCCCCAGCATTTT
TRBJ2-6 | NA | TRBV7-7 | NA | CASSLRPGAGANVLTF | TGTGCTAGCAGCCTCCGACCCGGGGCTGGGGCCAACGTCCTGACTTTC
TRBJ2-2 | NA | TRBV11-3 | TRBD2 | CASSFSGRQYTGELFF | TGTGCCAGCAGCTTTAGCGGGAGGCAATACACCGGGGAGCTGTTTTTT
TRBJ1-5 | NA | TRBV5-1 | NA | CASSLTGEVDQPQHF | TGCGCCAGCAGCTTGACGGGGGAGGTTGATCAGCCCCAGCATTTT
TRBJ1-5 | NA | TRBV19 | TRBD1 | CATPGDRGPKQPQHF | TGTGCCACCCCCGGGGACAGGGGGCCAAAACAGCCCCAGCATTTT
TRBJ2-7 | NA | TRBV19 | TRBD1 | CASSISQGVVYEQYF | TGTGCCAGTAGTATTTCACAGGGGGTTGTCTACGAGCAGTACTTC
TRBJ1-1 | NA | TRBV21-1 | NA | CASSLLGEIFKNTEAFF | TGTGCCAGCAGCCTCCTAGGTGAGATATTTAAGAACACTGAAGCTTTCTTT
TRBJ1-5 | few | TRBV3-1/TRBV3-2 | NA | CASSQDINQPQHF | TGTGCCAGCAGCCAAGACATTAATCAGCCCCAGCATTTT
TRBJ1-6 | NA | TRBV19 | TRBD1 | CASSPVDRAYNSPLHF | TGTGCCAGTAGTCCGGTGGACAGGGCCTATAATTCACCCCTCCACTTT
TRBJ2-1 | NA | TRBV19 | NA | CASSIDKTVVGEQFF | TGTGCCAGTAGTATAGATAAAACCGTCGTAGGGGAGCAGTTCTTC
TRBJ1-5 | few | TRBV7-8 | TRBD1 | CASSLAIQGAGQPQHF | TGTGCCAGCAGCTTAGCCATACAGGGGGCAGGACAGCCCCAGCATTTT
TRBJ1-2 | NA | TRBV5-4 | NA | CASSTGEGYYGYTF | TGTGCCAGCAGCACCGGAGAGGGGTATTATGGCTACACCTTC
TRBJ2-1 | NA | TRBV7-9 | NA | CASLVGLEGNEQFF | TGTGCCAGCTTGGTCGGGCTTGAGGGCAATGAGCAGTTCTTC
TRBJ1-1 | NA | TRBV11-2 | NA | CASSSVGGGTEAFF | TGTGCCAGCAGCTCCGTCGGGGGCGGGACTGAAGCTTTCTTT